What follows are 13 T cell receptor beta chains derived from one specimen sequenced in a study of cytomegalovirus exposure and HLA in healthy donors. A multiplex PCR was run with 60 Vbeta primers and 13 Jbeta primers. Libraries were prepared by immunoSEQ multiplex PCR; TCRdb keeps only in-frame clonotypes and omits some of them. The sample carries fewer than 200,000 clones, 60% to 85% recorded once. Sequences were obtained from PBMCs. Every receptor here comes from a female donor in good health and CMV-seronegative.

This clone was observed once. A junction end diverges from the germline sequence, so it may reflect a read error. The rearrangement joins TRBV19 to TRBJ2-5, with 7 bases matching TRBD2. Germline loops: CDR1 LNHDA, CDR2 SQIVND (reference sequence). CDR3 length: 17 residues. CDR3 amino acids: CASSKFSGISDREAQYF. CDR3 coding DNA: TGTGCCAGTAGTAAGTTCAGCGGGATTTCGGATCGAGAGGCCCAGTACTTC.

V gene TRBV9 combines with J gene TRBJ1-3; 7 bases line up with TRBD1. The CDR3 loop spans 16 amino acids. Germline values: CDR1 SGDLS, CDR2 YYNGEE. Germline trimming cut 4 bases from V and 4 bases from J; bases unmatched to any gene: 11. CDR3 amino acids: CASSLTVQGNGNTIYF. The CDR3, as DNA: TGTGCCAGCAGCTTAACCGTACAGGGGAACGGAAACACCATATATTTT.

This clone was detected a few times. The J gene is TRBJ1-1, the V gene TRBV28; D is uncertain. Deletions cut 7 bases from V and 4 bases from J, with 16 bases between. The germline gives CDR1 MDHEN, CDR2 SYDVKM. This CDR3 comprises 14 residues. Written as DNA, the CDR3 is TGTGCCAGCACCGGAGGTTTTTTGATCACTGAAGCTTTCTTT. This codes for CASTGGFLITEAFF. Together with reference TRBV28 and TRBJ1-1, the CDR3 gives the full variable domain: DVKVTQSSRYLVKRTGEKVFLECVQDMDHENMFWYRQDPGLGLRLIYFSYDVKMKEKGDIPEGYSVSREKKERFSLILESASTNQTSMYLCASTGGFLITEAFFGQGTRLTVV.

This sequence joins TRBV10-3 and TRBJ2-1, with 9 nucleotides matching TRBD1. The germline V gene encodes CDR1 ENHRY and CDR2 SYGVKD. V was pared by 6 bases and J by 4 bases, with 10 bases of the junction left unmatched. CDR3 size: 16 residues. The CDR3: CAIRHTDRGLYNEQFF. In DNA, the CDR3 is TGTGCCATCAGGCACACGGACAGGGGACTTTACAATGAGCAGTTCTTC.

Turning to this clone: The junction departs from the called germline gene at one end, perhaps through a read error. The V and J genes are TRBV5-4 and TRBJ2-4, with D maybe TRBD1 (6 bases). Germline CDR1 is SGHNT and CDR2 is YYREEE (reference sequence). The CDR3 totals 16 residues. CDR3 sequence reads: CASSLGTGLAKNSQYF. The CDR3 region has the DNA TGTGCCAGCAGCTTGGGAACAGGGTTAGCCAAAAACAGTCAGTACTTC.

V and J are TRBV4-3 and TRBJ2-3, with D possibly TRBD2 on 7 matching bases. Trimming took 0 bases from V and 13 from J, leaving 20 bases between them. This CDR3 is 15 amino acids long. Germline CDR1 reads LGHNA; CDR2 reads YSLEER. CDR3 DNA sequence: TGCGCCAGCAGCCAAGAACCCAAGGAAGGGGGGGAGAAGTATTTT. It translates to CASSQEPKEGGEKYF.

The chain combines TRBV15 with TRBJ1-5; no definite D call. CDR1 is LNHNV and CDR2 is YYDKDF in the germline V gene (reference sequence). Trimming took 0 bases from V and 4 from J, leaving 13 bases between them. The CDR3 has 16 residues. CDR3 region: CATSRDYSAGNQPQHF. The CDR3 DNA reads TGTGCCACCAGCAGAGATTATTCGGCCGGGAATCAGCCCCAGCATTTT.

The chain couples TRBV2 to TRBJ2-7, with TRBD1 matching 9 bases. V gave up 4 bases and J gave up 0 bases; unmatched junction bases: 7. Looked up from germline, CDR1 is SNHLY and CDR2 is FYNNEI. The CDR3 is made up of 16 amino acids. CDR3 in DNA: TGTGCCAGCAGTGCCGACAGGGGGTTCCGCTCCTACGAGCAGTACTTC. This codes for CASSADRGFRSYEQYF.

V usage is TRBV5-4 and J usage is TRBJ2-1; 11 bases align to TRBD2. The germline V gene encodes CDR1 SGHNT and CDR2 YYREEE (reference sequence). This CDR3 is built from 15 residues. Trimming cost V 2 bases and J 6 bases; bases outside gene matches: 4. CDR3: CASSLRLAGINEQFF. CDR3 coding DNA: TGTGCCAGCAGCTTAAGACTAGCGGGGATCAATGAGCAGTTCTTC.

The chain is built from TRBV5-4 and TRBJ2-3, with D hard to call. Germline CDR1 is SGHNT and CDR2 is YYREEE (reference sequence). Between the trimmed V and J ends, which lost 7 bases and 4 bases, there was a span of 4 bases. The CDR3 is 10 amino acids. Here the CDR3 reads CASGPDTQYF. The CDR3 region has the DNA TGTGCCAGCGGCCCAGATACGCAGTATTTT.

V and J are TRBV14 and TRBJ2-5, with D possibly TRBD2 on 6 matching bases. Germline CDR1 and CDR2: SGHDN and FVKESK. The CDR3 loop spans 15 amino acids. Trimming took off 5 bases at V and 5 bases at J, with 18 bases between the two ends. CDR3 nucleotide sequence: TGTGCCAGCAGCGCCCGCCTCGGGGGATTTGAGACCCAGTACTTC. Translating gives CASSARLGGFETQYF.

This clone was seen only a few times. The chain couples TRBV4-3 to TRBJ1-5; TRBD1 is a possible D gene (5 bases). The CDR3 has 14 residues. Trimming pared 1 base from V and 3 bases from J, leaving 7 bases between. CDR1 and CDR2 (germline): LGHNA, YSLEER. CDR3 DNA: TGCGCCAGCAGCCAAGGGACATCCAATCAGCCCCAGCATTTT. Its translation: CASSQGTSNQPQHF.

This sequence joins TRBV6-1 and TRBJ2-5, with D tentatively TRBD1 (6 bases). Germline CDR1 MNHNS, CDR2 SASEGT. The V gene lost 6 bases and the J gene lost 4 bases, with 15 bases spanning the gap. The CDR3 covers 14 residues. The CDR3 here is CASSRTGFGETQYF. CDR3 nucleotide sequence: TGTGCCAGCAGCCGAACAGGGTTCGGAGAGACCCAGTACTTC.